This T cell receptor beta chain was sequenced in a study of OX40 agonist ivuxolimab in advanced cancers. Looking at the study overall: Every patient in dose escalation had hepatocellular carcinoma, melanoma, renal cell or head and neck cancer. Study findings and constraints: CD8+ T cells showed, on average, more clonal expansion than CD4+ cells.

TCRdb's copy holds only in-frame clones and misses some; the assay was immunoSEQ multiplex PCR. In the table there are about 59,000 clones, over 70% of which are singletons. V was clipped by 4 bases and J by 3 bases; unmatched bases: 3. From germline, CDR1 is MNHNS and CDR2 SASEGT. The CDR3 spans 13 residues. On this clone: What it binds is not known.

Sampling of blood occurred at baseline, cycle 4 day 1, and cycle 7 day 1. Sequenced here: CD4+ or CD8+ T cells sorted from blood, sampled in a trial of the OX40 agonist ivuxolimab. V is TRBV6-1 and J is TRBJ2-7; 7 positions agree with TRBD2. The origin of this receptor is an adult with an advanced solid tumor such as melanoma, head and neck, liver or kidney cancer. The chain's CDR3 is CASSAWGGYEQYF. CDR3 DNA sequence: TGTGCCAGCAGTGCCTGGGGGGGCTACGAGCAGTACTTC.